This T cell receptor (beta chain) derives from a study of T cells in Graves' hyperthyroidism and ophthalmopathy. The CDR3 is 13 amino acids. Germline V gene sequence: CDR1 MNHEY, CDR2 SMNVEV (reference sequence). On this clonotype itself: The junction differs from germline at one of its ends, possibly a read error.

From RNA transcripts, TCR beta CDR3 regions were amplified. A first-round RT-PCR of the TCR CDR3 used the HTBI primer set. TCRdb re-called the multiplex PCR reads through MiXCR, storing one row per CDR3 protein. The data contain around 97,000 distinct CDR3 sequences, 47% of them seen just once; the ten biggest clones take up roughly 24%. The material sequenced was blood. The rearrangement links TRBV27 to TRBJ2-1; tentative D call: TRBD2 (5 bases). This TCR came from a man in his forties with Graves' hyperthyroidism. This CDR3 is CASSLGSNNEQSF. CDR3 sequence (DNA): TGTGCCAGCAGTTTAGGGAGCAACAATGAGCAGTCCTTC.